In its sample, the clone carrying this T cell receptor beta chain was seen many times. Its target is unknown. The read ends 3 residues before the CDR3 terminus; that terminus is restored from the germline J gene. This sample was taken from a study of T cell clonality in common variable immunodeficiency. The study's findings and limits: The cause of increased CVID clonality remains unclear without subpopulation sequencing. Fewer deletions and N-nucleotide insertions were reportedly seen in common variable immunodeficiency TCR beta sequences. CVID subjects shared fewer TCRbeta clones than healthy controls did.

The CDR3 length is 15 residues. CDR1 and CDR2 (germline): SEHNR, FQNEAQ (reference sequence). Trimming cost V 5 bases and J 0 bases, with 13 bases left between them. Sequenced by immunoSEQ multiplex PCR; TCRdb stores in-frame clones only, minus some. There are under 50,000 clones in the sample, none observed a single time. Material: peripheral blood mononuclear cells. The rearrangement joins TRBV7-9 to TRBJ1-1; D call uncertain. The source is a person aged 18-70 years in good health. This CDR3 reads CASSPPGGLNTEAFF. The DNA read from the CDR3 is TGTGCCAGCAGCCCGCCTGGCGGCCTGAACACTGAA. Filled out from reference TRBV7-9 and TRBJ1-1, the complete variable domain reads DTGVSQNPRHKITKRGQNVTFRCDPISEHNRLYWYRQTLGQGPEFLTYFQNEAQLEKSRLLSDRFSAERPKGSFSTLEIQRTEQGDSAMYLCASSPPGGLNTEAFFGQGTRLTVV.